A selection of T cell receptor beta chains follows, all from one sample in a study of cytomegalovirus exposure and HLA in healthy donors. Produced via immunoSEQ multiplex PCR; TCRdb's table is partial and in-frame only. Here the sample spans about 130,000 clones, over 60% being singletons. Sequencing used PBMCs. These receptors were taken from a human donor in good health. CDR3s include the opening cysteine and the closing phenylalanine or tryptophan. The D gene is left open where the match is weak. Not all rows give a size; the values are once, few, many and, for expanded clones, a class.

CDR3 length: 21
J gene: TRBJ1-4
clone size: NA
V gene: TRBV4-3
D gene: NA
CDR3 DNA: TGCGCCAGCAGCCGGAACCTTCCGGGACAAGGGGTATTGAGGACTAATGAAAAACTGTTTTTT
CDR3 protein: CASSRNLPGQGVLRTNEKLFF

CDR3 length: 14
J gene: TRBJ1-3
clone size: NA
V gene: TRBV25-1
D gene: NA
CDR3 DNA: TGTGCCAGCAGCGCAGGGTTAGGGGGAAACACCATATATTTT
CDR3 protein: CASSAGLGGNTIYF

CDR3 length: 14
J gene: TRBJ1-4
clone size: NA
V gene: TRBV6-1
D gene: TRBD1
CDR3 DNA: TGTGCCAGCAGTGAAAGACAGGGGGGGAAAAAACTGTTTTTT
CDR3 protein: CASSERQGGKKLFF

CDR3 length: 17
J gene: TRBJ1-2
clone size: NA
V gene: TRBV27
D gene: TRBD1
CDR3 DNA: TGTGCCAGCTCTATTTGGGGGGGACAGGGGGCCCGCTATGGCTACACCTTC
CDR3 protein: CASSIWGGQGARYGYTF

CDR3 length: 14
J gene: TRBJ1-6
clone size: NA
V gene: TRBV18
D gene: NA
CDR3 DNA: TGTGCCAGCTCCGACAGTACCTATAATTCACCCCTCCACTTT
CDR3 protein: CASSDSTYNSPLHF

CDR3 length: 11
J gene: TRBJ2-1
clone size: NA
V gene: TRBV18
D gene: NA
CDR3 DNA: TGTGCCAGCTCACCCAACAATGAGCAGTTCTTC
CDR3 protein: CASSPNNEQFF

CDR3 length: 15
J gene: TRBJ1-5
clone size: few
V gene: TRBV6-5
D gene: NA
CDR3 DNA: TGTGCCAGCAGCAAAACAGGGACCCACAATCAGCCCCAGCATTTT
CDR3 protein: CASSKTGTHNQPQHF

CDR3 length: 17
J gene: TRBJ2-2
clone size: NA
V gene: TRBV19
D gene: NA
CDR3 DNA: TGTGCCAGTAGCTCTCAGGGTGTAAGAATTGGCACCGGGGAGCTGTTTTTT
CDR3 protein: CASSSQGVRIGTGELFF

CDR3 length: 14
J gene: TRBJ1-1
clone size: NA
V gene: TRBV10-3
D gene: TRBD1
CDR3 DNA: TGTGCCATCAGAACCGGGACAGGGGGCACTGAAGCTTTCTTT
CDR3 protein: CAIRTGTGGTEAFF

CDR3 length: 15
J gene: TRBJ2-1
clone size: NA
V gene: TRBV6-6
D gene: TRBD1
CDR3 DNA: TGTGCCAGCAATAAACAGGGGATCGGTTTCAATGAGCAGTTCTTC
CDR3 protein: CASNKQGIGFNEQFF

CDR3 length: 16
J gene: TRBJ2-1
clone size: NA
V gene: TRBV7-2
D gene: TRBD2
CDR3 DNA: TGTGCCAGCAGCTTAGTATCGAGCGGGAGGTTTAATGAGCAGTTCTTC
CDR3 protein: CASSLVSSGRFNEQFF

CDR3 length: 14
J gene: TRBJ1-2
clone size: NA
V gene: TRBV6-5
D gene: NA
CDR3 DNA: TGTGCCAGCAGGGCAGGGACTGGTTACTATGGCTACACCTTC
CDR3 protein: CASRAGTGYYGYTF

CDR3 length: 16
J gene: TRBJ2-4
clone size: NA
V gene: TRBV7-9
D gene: TRBD1
CDR3 DNA: TGTTCCAGCAGCTTGACAGGGTCCGTGTCCAAAAACATTCAGTACTTC
CDR3 protein: CSSSLTGSVSKNIQYF

CDR3 length: 11
J gene: TRBJ1-3
clone size: NA
V gene: TRBV6-1
D gene: NA
CDR3 DNA: TGTGCCGGCCAGGGGGGAAACACCATATATTTT
CDR3 protein: CAGQGGNTIYF

CDR3 length: 15
J gene: TRBJ1-5
clone size: NA
V gene: TRBV19
D gene: TRBD1
CDR3 DNA: TGTGCCAGTAGTGGTGGGACAGTTAGCAATCAGCCCCAGCATTTT
CDR3 protein: CASSGGTVSNQPQHF

CDR3 length: 12
J gene: TRBJ1-1
clone size: NA
V gene: TRBV11-2
D gene: NA
CDR3 DNA: TGTGCCAGCAGCCCTCCGACCAGGGCCCCTTTCTTT
CDR3 protein: CASSPPTRAPFF

CDR3 length: 12
J gene: TRBJ2-3
clone size: NA
V gene: TRBV19
D gene: TRBD2
CDR3 DNA: TGTGCCAGTCACCCTTGGGGGGGGACGCAGTATTTT
CDR3 protein: CASHPWGGTQYF

CDR3 length: 12
J gene: TRBJ2-7
clone size: NA
V gene: TRBV25-1
D gene: NA
CDR3 DNA: TGTGCCAGCAGTCGGCCTGGAGGGCCGCAGTACTTC
CDR3 protein: CASSRPGGPQYF

CDR3 length: 14
J gene: TRBJ2-7
clone size: NA
V gene: TRBV6-6
D gene: TRBD2
CDR3 DNA: TGTGCCAGCAGCCACACTAGCGGGCGGAACGAGCAGTACTTC
CDR3 protein: CASSHTSGRNEQYF

CDR3 length: 16
J gene: TRBJ2-7
clone size: NA
V gene: TRBV9
D gene: NA
CDR3 DNA: TGTGCCAGCAGCGTTCAAGGGAGCGAGTTTCCTCACGAGCAGTACTTC
CDR3 protein: CASSVQGSEFPHEQYF

CDR3 length: 14
J gene: TRBJ1-1
clone size: NA
V gene: TRBV5-1
D gene: TRBD1
CDR3 DNA: TGCGCCAGCAGCGAGGGACAGGGGGACACTGAAGCTTTCTTT
CDR3 protein: CASSEGQGDTEAFF

CDR3 length: 15
J gene: TRBJ2-3
clone size: NA
V gene: TRBV19
D gene: NA
CDR3 DNA: TGTGCCAGTAGCCTACTTGCTTCTAGCACAGATACGCAGTATTTT
CDR3 protein: CASSLLASSTDTQYF

CDR3 length: 14
J gene: TRBJ1-2
clone size: few
V gene: TRBV28
D gene: TRBD1
CDR3 DNA: TGTGCCAGCAGTGGGACAGGGGGTGACTATGGCTACACCTTC
CDR3 protein: CASSGTGGDYGYTF

CDR3 length: 14
J gene: TRBJ2-1
clone size: few
V gene: TRBV2
D gene: NA
CDR3 DNA: TGTGCCAGCAGTGAGTACCGGGACAACAATGAGCAGTTCTTC
CDR3 protein: CASSEYRDNNEQFF

CDR3 length: 19
J gene: TRBJ2-3
clone size: NA
V gene: TRBV7-6
D gene: TRBD2
CDR3 DNA: TGTGCCAGCAGCTCGAGGGGGACTAGCGGGAGGCTCCCCACAGATACGCAGTATTTT
CDR3 protein: CASSSRGTSGRLPTDTQYF

CDR3 length: 14
J gene: TRBJ2-3
clone size: NA
V gene: TRBV15
D gene: NA
CDR3 DNA: TGTGCCACCAGCAGAGACAGGGGGGTTGATACGCAGTATTTT
CDR3 protein: CATSRDRGVDTQYF

CDR3 length: 12
J gene: TRBJ1-2
clone size: few
V gene: TRBV6-5
D gene: NA
CDR3 DNA: TGTGCCAGCCGGAGGGGCGGCTATGGCTACACCTTC
CDR3 protein: CASRRGGYGYTF

CDR3 length: 14
J gene: TRBJ1-1
clone size: NA
V gene: TRBV28
D gene: NA
CDR3 DNA: TGTGCCAGCAGTTTGGGGACACCGAGCACTGAAGCTTTCTTT
CDR3 protein: CASSLGTPSTEAFF

CDR3 length: 11
J gene: TRBJ2-7
clone size: NA
V gene: TRBV19
D gene: TRBD1
CDR3 DNA: TGTGCCACGGGCAGGGGGCGCGAGCAGTACTTC
CDR3 protein: CATGRGREQYF

CDR3 length: 18
J gene: TRBJ2-7
clone size: NA
V gene: TRBV7-6
D gene: TRBD1
CDR3 DNA: TGTGCCAGCAGCCGAGGGACAGGCTTCTGGCCTCGTTCCTACGAGCAGTACTTC
CDR3 protein: CASSRGTGFWPRSYEQYF

CDR3 length: 16
J gene: TRBJ2-7
clone size: NA
V gene: TRBV7-2
D gene: NA
CDR3 DNA: TGTGCCGGCAGCTTAGATCAGCGGTGGGGCTCCTACGAGCAGTACTTC
CDR3 protein: CAGSLDQRWGSYEQYF

CDR3 length: 15
J gene: TRBJ2-3
clone size: once
V gene: TRBV6-6
D gene: TRBD2
CDR3 DNA: TGTGCCAGCAGAGGTAGCGGGAGATTAGGGGATACGCAGTATTTT
CDR3 protein: CASRGSGRLGDTQYF

CDR3 length: 16
J gene: TRBJ1-3
clone size: NA
V gene: TRBV7-2
D gene: TRBD1
CDR3 DNA: TGTGCCAGCAGCTTAGGTCCGGGACAGGGAGGAAACACCATATATTTT
CDR3 protein: CASSLGPGQGGNTIYF

CDR3 length: 11
J gene: TRBJ2-1
clone size: NA
V gene: TRBV7-2
D gene: NA
CDR3 DNA: TGTGCCAGCAGCAAACGGGATGAGCAGTTCTTC
CDR3 protein: CASSKRDEQFF

CDR3 length: 14
J gene: TRBJ1-1
clone size: NA
V gene: TRBV7-9
D gene: NA
CDR3 DNA: TGTGCCAGCAGCTTTTCACAGGGATGGGCTGAAGCTTTCTTT
CDR3 protein: CASSFSQGWAEAFF

CDR3 length: 17
J gene: TRBJ2-1
clone size: NA
V gene: TRBV11-3
D gene: TRBD2
CDR3 DNA: TGTGCCAGCAGCTTAGATCCAACTAGCGGGGGTAACAATGAGCAGTTCTTC
CDR3 protein: CASSLDPTSGGNNEQFF

CDR3 length: 14
J gene: TRBJ1-2
clone size: once
V gene: TRBV23-1
D gene: NA
CDR3 DNA: TGCGCCAGCAGTCAAAAGGAACAGCTTTATGGCTACACCTTC
CDR3 protein: CASSQKEQLYGYTF

CDR3 length: 12
J gene: TRBJ2-2
clone size: NA
V gene: TRBV4-2
D gene: NA
CDR3 DNA: TGTGCCAGCAGCCGGAGCACCGGGGAGCTGTTTTTT
CDR3 protein: CASSRSTGELFF

CDR3 length: 15
J gene: TRBJ1-5
clone size: NA
V gene: TRBV7-9
D gene: NA
CDR3 DNA: TGTGCCAGCAGCCTCGGCGGGGGAAGCAATCAGCCCCAGCATTTT
CDR3 protein: CASSLGGGSNQPQHF

CDR3 length: 14
J gene: TRBJ2-7
clone size: NA
V gene: TRBV7-2
D gene: NA
CDR3 DNA: TGTGCCAGCAGCTTAGGTGTACCGGTATACGAGCAGTACTTC
CDR3 protein: CASSLGVPVYEQYF

CDR3 length: 13
J gene: TRBJ1-5
clone size: few
V gene: TRBV28
D gene: NA
CDR3 DNA: TGTGCCAGCACCTCGAACAGGGTTCAGCCCCAGCATTTT
CDR3 protein: CASTSNRVQPQHF

CDR3 length: 14
J gene: TRBJ2-7
clone size: once
V gene: TRBV7-9
D gene: TRBD1
CDR3 DNA: TGTGCCAGCAGCATAAAACAGGGGCCGTACGAGCAGTACTTC
CDR3 protein: CASSIKQGPYEQYF

CDR3 length: 15
J gene: TRBJ2-3
clone size: NA
V gene: TRBV7-2
D gene: NA
CDR3 DNA: TGTGCCAGCAGCGCCCGGACACACGCCACAGATACGCAGTATTTT
CDR3 protein: CASSARTHATDTQYF

CDR3 length: 15
J gene: TRBJ2-5
clone size: NA
V gene: TRBV5-1
D gene: TRBD2
CDR3 DNA: TGCGCCAGCAGAGCTACTAGCGGGGGGGCTGAGACCCAGTACTTC
CDR3 protein: CASRATSGGAETQYF

CDR3 length: 13
J gene: TRBJ1-5
clone size: NA
V gene: TRBV19
D gene: NA
CDR3 DNA: TGTGCCAGTAGTATCAACAGGAATCAGCCCCAGCATTTT
CDR3 protein: CASSINRNQPQHF

CDR3 length: 16
J gene: TRBJ1-2
clone size: NA
V gene: TRBV7-9
D gene: TRBD1
CDR3 DNA: TGTTCCAGCAGCCACCAAACAGGGGTCCCTAACTATGGCTACACCTTC
CDR3 protein: CSSSHQTGVPNYGYTF

CDR3 length: 17
J gene: TRBJ2-7
clone size: NA
V gene: TRBV7-6
D gene: TRBD1
CDR3 DNA: TGTGCCAGCAGCTTAGGGCCGGGACAGGGGCCATCCTACGAGCAGTACTTC
CDR3 protein: CASSLGPGQGPSYEQYF

CDR3 length: 15
J gene: TRBJ2-5
clone size: NA
V gene: TRBV28
D gene: TRBD2
CDR3 DNA: TGTGCCAGCACCCCGGGGACGGGACTAGAAGAGACCCAGTACTTC
CDR3 protein: CASTPGTGLEETQYF

CDR3 length: 13
J gene: TRBJ1-3
clone size: NA
V gene: TRBV28
D gene: NA
CDR3 DNA: TGTGCCAGCATAGAGAGCTCTGGAAACACCATATATTTT
CDR3 protein: CASIESSGNTIYF

CDR3 length: 11
J gene: TRBJ1-2
clone size: NA
V gene: TRBV29-1
D gene: TRBD1
CDR3 DNA: TGCAGCGTTTCGGGGACAGATGGCTACACCTTC
CDR3 protein: CSVSGTDGYTF

CDR3 length: 14
J gene: TRBJ1-6
clone size: NA
V gene: TRBV5-4
D gene: NA
CDR3 DNA: TGTGCCAGCAGCTTAAGGACAGATAATTCACCCCTCCACTTT
CDR3 protein: CASSLRTDNSPLHF

CDR3 length: 15
J gene: TRBJ2-5
clone size: NA
V gene: TRBV5-1
D gene: NA
CDR3 DNA: TGCGCCAGCAGCGGCTCAGGCATGGGTCAAGAGACCCAGTACTTC
CDR3 protein: CASSGSGMGQETQYF

CDR3 length: 12
J gene: TRBJ1-1
clone size: NA
V gene: TRBV5-6
D gene: NA
CDR3 DNA: TGTGCCAGCAGCCATGACGGAGCTGAAGCTTTCTTT
CDR3 protein: CASSHDGAEAFF

CDR3 length: 16
J gene: TRBJ2-2
clone size: NA
V gene: TRBV4-3
D gene: TRBD2
CDR3 DNA: TGCGCCAGCAGCCGAATAGGGACTAGCGGGTCCGGGGAGCTGTTTTTT
CDR3 protein: CASSRIGTSGSGELFF

CDR3 length: 14
J gene: TRBJ1-3
clone size: NA
V gene: TRBV7-9
D gene: NA
CDR3 DNA: TGTTCCAGCAGCGCTAGGGGTACTGGAAACACCATATATTTT
CDR3 protein: CSSSARGTGNTIYF

CDR3 length: 14
J gene: TRBJ2-1
clone size: NA
V gene: TRBV28
D gene: NA
CDR3 DNA: TGTGCCAGCAGTACTGATAGGGAGGTGGGTGAGCAGTTCTTC
CDR3 protein: CASSTDREVGEQFF

CDR3 length: 15
J gene: TRBJ2-6
clone size: NA
V gene: TRBV6-6
D gene: NA
CDR3 DNA: TGTGCCAGCACGTCGCCCGGGACAGGGGCCAACGTCCTGACTTTC
CDR3 protein: CASTSPGTGANVLTF

CDR3 length: 13
J gene: TRBJ2-7
clone size: NA
V gene: TRBV27
D gene: NA
CDR3 DNA: TGTGCCAGCAGTCCCCTTGTCGGGTACGAGCAGTACTTC
CDR3 protein: CASSPLVGYEQYF

CDR3 length: 16
J gene: TRBJ1-3
clone size: few
V gene: TRBV19
D gene: NA
CDR3 DNA: TGTGCCAGTCGCAGACAGGCGCGGAGCTCTGGAAACACCATATATTTT
CDR3 protein: CASRRQARSSGNTIYF